In its sample, the clone carrying this T cell receptor (beta chain) was seen many times. What it binds is unknown. Amplified TCR beta CDR3 regions were obtained using RNA transcripts as template. A first-round RT-PCR used HTBI primers, followed by a second-round multiplex PCR. Each CDR3 protein is one row after TCRdb ran MiXCR on the multiplex PCR reads. The data show 900,000 to 1,200,000 distinct CDR3 sequences, about 35% seen once. CDR3 size: 15 residues. V lost 8 bases and J lost 1, with 18 bases in between. The germline CDR1 and CDR2 sequences are MGHDK and SYGVNS. These data come from a study of Graves' ophthalmopathy and Graves' hyperthyroidism. Findings and limits, study-wide: For predicting ophthalmopathy progression, the model had roughly 70% sensitivity and approximately 77% specificity.

Newly diagnosed hyperthyroidism donors, aged 18 to 65, duration under 2 months. Diagnoses were established from clinical symptoms, serum thyroxine, TRAb, thyroid ultrasound and orbital computed tomography. This TCR derives from an adult man with Graves' hyperthyroidism. Input material: peripheral blood or thyroid tissue (not recorded which). The V gene is TRBV25-1, the J gene TRBJ2-7; D possibly corresponds to TRBD2 (5 bases). CDR3 DNA: TGTGCCAGCGAACGGGTGGGAGCCGGTTCCTACGAGCAGTACTTC. As protein: CASERVGAGSYEQYF.